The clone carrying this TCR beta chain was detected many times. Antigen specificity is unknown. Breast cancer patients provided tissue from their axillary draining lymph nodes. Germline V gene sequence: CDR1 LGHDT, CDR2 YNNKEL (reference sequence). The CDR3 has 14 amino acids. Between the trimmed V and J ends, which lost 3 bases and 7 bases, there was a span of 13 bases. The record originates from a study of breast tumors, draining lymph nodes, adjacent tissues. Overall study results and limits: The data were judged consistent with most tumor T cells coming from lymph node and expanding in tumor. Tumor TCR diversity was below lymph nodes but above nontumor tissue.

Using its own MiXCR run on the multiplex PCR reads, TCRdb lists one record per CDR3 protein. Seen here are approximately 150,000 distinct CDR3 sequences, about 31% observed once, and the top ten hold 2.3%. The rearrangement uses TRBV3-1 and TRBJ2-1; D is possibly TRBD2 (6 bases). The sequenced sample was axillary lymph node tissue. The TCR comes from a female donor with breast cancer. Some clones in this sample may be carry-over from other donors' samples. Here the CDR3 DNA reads TGTGCCAGCAGCCAGGAAGGAGGGTCGAATGAGCAGTTCTTC. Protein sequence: CASSQEGGSNEQFF.